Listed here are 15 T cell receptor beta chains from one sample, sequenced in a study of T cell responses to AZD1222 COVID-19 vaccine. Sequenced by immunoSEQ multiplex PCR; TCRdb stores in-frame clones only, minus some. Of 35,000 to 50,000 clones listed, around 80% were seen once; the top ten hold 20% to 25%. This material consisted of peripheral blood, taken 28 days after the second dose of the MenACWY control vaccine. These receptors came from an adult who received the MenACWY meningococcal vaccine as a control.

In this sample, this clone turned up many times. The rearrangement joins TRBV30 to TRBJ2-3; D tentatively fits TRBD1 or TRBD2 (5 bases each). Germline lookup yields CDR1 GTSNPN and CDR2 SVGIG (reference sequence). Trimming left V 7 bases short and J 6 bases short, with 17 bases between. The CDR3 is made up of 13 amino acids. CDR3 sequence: CASGSRFVDTQYF. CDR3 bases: TGTGCCTCAGGGAGCCGGTTTGTGGATACGCAGTATTTT. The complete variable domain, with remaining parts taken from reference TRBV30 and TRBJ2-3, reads SQTIHQWPATLVQPVGSPLSLECTVEGTSNPNLYWYRQAAGRGLQLLFYSVGIGQISSEVPQNLSASRPQDRQFILSSKKLLLSDSGFYLCASGSRFVDTQYFGPGTRLTVL.

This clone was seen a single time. The chain's CDR3 is CASSPRTGEVNTEAFF. Here the CDR3 DNA reads TGTGCCAGTAGTCCCCGGACAGGGGAGGTGAACACTGAAGCTTTCTTT. The genes are TRBV19 and TRBJ1-1, with TRBD1 matching 9 bases. The CDR3 length is 16 residues. Germline V gene lookup returns CDR1 LNHDA and CDR2 SQIVND (reference sequence). With 5 bases clipped from V and 0 bases from J, the junction kept 7 bases outside the gene matches.

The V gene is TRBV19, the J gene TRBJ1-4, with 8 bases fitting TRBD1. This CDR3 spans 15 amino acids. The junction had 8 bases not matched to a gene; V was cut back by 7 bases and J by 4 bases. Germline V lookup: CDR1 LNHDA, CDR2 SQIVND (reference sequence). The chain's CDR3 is CASTQGQAYNEKLFF. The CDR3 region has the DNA TGTGCCAGTACCCAGGGACAGGCTTATAATGAAAAACTGTTTTTT.

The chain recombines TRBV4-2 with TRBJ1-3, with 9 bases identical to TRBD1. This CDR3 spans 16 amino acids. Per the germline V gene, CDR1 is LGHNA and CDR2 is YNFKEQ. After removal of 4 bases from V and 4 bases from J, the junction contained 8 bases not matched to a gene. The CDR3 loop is CASSLWTGENGNTIYF. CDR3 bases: TGTGCCAGCAGCCTCTGGACAGGGGAAAACGGAAACACCATATATTTT.

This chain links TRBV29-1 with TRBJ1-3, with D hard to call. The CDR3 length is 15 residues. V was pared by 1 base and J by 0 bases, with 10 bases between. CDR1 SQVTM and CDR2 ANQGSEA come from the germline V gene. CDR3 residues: CSVEVDASSGNTIYF. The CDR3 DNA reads TGCAGCGTTGAAGTGGATGCAAGCTCTGGAAACACCATATATTTT.

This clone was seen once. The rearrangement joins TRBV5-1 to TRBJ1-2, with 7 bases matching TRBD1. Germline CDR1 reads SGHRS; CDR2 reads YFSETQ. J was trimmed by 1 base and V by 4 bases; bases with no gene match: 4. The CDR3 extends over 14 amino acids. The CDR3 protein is CASSIGDSNYGYTF. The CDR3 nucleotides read TGCGCCAGCAGCATCGGGGACAGTAACTATGGCTACACCTTC.

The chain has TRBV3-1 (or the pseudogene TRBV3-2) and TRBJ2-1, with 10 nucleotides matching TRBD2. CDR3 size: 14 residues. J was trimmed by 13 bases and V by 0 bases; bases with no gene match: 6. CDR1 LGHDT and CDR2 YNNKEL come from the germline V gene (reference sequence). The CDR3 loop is CASSQDGLAVLQFF. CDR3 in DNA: TGTGCCAGCAGCCAAGATGGACTAGCGGTCCTCCAGTTCTTC.

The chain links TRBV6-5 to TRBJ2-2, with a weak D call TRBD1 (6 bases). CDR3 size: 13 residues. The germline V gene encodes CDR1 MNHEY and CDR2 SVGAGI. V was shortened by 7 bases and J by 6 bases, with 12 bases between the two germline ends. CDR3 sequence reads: CASTIKGAGELFF. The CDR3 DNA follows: TGTGCCAGCACCATCAAGGGGGCCGGGGAGCTGTTTTTT.

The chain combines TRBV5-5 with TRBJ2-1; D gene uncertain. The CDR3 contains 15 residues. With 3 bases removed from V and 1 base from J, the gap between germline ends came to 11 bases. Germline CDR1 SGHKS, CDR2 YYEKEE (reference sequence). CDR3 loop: CASSSGPSSYNEQFF. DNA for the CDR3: TGTGCCAGCAGCTCTGGACCGTCGTCCTACAATGAGCAGTTCTTC.

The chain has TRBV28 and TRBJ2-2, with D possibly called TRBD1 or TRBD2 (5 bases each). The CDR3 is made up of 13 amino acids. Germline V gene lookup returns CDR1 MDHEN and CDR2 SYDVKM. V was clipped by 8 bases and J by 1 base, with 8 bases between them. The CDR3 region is CASLGRNTGELFF. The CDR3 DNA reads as TGTGCCAGCTTGGGACGGAACACCGGGGAGCTGTTTTTT. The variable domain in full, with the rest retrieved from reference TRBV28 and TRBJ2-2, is DVKVTQSSRYLVKRTGEKVFLECVQDMDHENMFWYRQDPGLGLRLIYFSYDVKMKEKGDIPEGYSVSREKKERFSLILESASTNQTSMYLCASLGRNTGELFFGEGSRLTVL.

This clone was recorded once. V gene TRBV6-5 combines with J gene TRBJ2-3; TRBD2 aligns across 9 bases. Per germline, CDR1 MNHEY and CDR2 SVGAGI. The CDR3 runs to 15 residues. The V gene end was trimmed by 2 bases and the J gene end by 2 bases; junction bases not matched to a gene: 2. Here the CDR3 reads CASSYKGLATDTQYF. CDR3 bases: TGTGCCAGCAGTTACAAGGGACTAGCCACAGATACGCAGTATTTT.

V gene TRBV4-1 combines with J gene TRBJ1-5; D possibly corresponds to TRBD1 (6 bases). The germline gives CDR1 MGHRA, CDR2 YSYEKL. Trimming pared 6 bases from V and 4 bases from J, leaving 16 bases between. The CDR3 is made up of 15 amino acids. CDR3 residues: CASSRRQAPNQPQHF. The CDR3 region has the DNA TGCGCCAGCAGTCGTAGACAGGCCCCTAATCAGCCCCAGCATTTT.

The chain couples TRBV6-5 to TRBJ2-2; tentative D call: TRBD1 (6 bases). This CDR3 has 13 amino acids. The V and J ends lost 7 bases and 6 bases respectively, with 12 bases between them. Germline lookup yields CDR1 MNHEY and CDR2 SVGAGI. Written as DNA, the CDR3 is TGTGCCAGCATGGACAGAGGGCCCGGGGAGCTGTTTTTT. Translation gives CASMDRGPGELFF.

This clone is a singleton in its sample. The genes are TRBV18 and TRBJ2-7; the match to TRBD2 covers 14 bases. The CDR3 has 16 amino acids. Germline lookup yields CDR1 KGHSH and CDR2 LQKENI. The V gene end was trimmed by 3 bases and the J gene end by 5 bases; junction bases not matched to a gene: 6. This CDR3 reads CASSPATSGRADEQYF. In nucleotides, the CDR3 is TGTGCCAGCTCACCCGCGACTAGCGGGAGGGCCGACGAGCAGTACTTC.

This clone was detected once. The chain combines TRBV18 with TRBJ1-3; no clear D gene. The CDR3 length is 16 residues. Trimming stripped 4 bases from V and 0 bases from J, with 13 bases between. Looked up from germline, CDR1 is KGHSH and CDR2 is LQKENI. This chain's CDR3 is CASSQSTTNSGNTIYF. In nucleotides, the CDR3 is TGTGCCAGCTCACAATCGACCACAAACTCTGGAAACACCATATATTTT.